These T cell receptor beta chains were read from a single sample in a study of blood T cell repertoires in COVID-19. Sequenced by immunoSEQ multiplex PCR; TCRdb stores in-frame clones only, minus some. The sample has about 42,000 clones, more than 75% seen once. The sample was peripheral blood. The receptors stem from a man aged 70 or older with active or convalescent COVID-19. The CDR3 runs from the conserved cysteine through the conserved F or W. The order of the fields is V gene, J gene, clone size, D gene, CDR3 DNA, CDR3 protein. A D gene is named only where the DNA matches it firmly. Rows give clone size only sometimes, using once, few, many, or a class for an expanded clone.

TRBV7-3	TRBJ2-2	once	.	TGTGCCAGCAGCTTACAGGGGCCCACGAACACCGGGGAGCTGTTTTTT	CASSLQGPTNTGELFF
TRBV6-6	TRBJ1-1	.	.	TGTGCCAGCAGTTACGTTTCGGGGTCCGCTTTCTTT	CASSYVSGSAFF
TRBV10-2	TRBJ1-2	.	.	TGCGCCAGCAGTGCGCAGGGTAGCGGCTATGGCTACACCTTC	CASSAQGSGYGYTF
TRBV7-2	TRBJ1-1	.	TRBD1	TGTGCCAGCAGCCGTGGGACAGAAGGGGCGGCTGAAGCTTTCTTT	CASSRGTEGAAEAFF
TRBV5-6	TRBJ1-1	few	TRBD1	TGTGCCAGCAGCGACGGACAGGGTTTCTTTGAAGCTTTCTTT	CASSDGQGFFEAFF
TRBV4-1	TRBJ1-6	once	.	TGCGCCAACGGGATTCGTAATTCACCCCTCCACTTT	CANGIRNSPLHF
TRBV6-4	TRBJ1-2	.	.	TGTGCCAGCAGCCCTTCCCGTGGCTACACCTTC	CASSPSRGYTF
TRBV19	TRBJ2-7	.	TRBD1	TGTGCCAGTAGTGACAGGGGGAAGTACGAGCAGTACTTC	CASSDRGKYEQYF
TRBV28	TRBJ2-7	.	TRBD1	TGTGCCAGCAGTTCCGGGGACAGCAAAGGGACCTACGAGCAGTACTTC	CASSSGDSKGTYEQYF
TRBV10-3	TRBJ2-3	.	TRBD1	TGTGCCATCAACGACAGGGGAGAAGGAGATACGCAGTATTTT	CAINDRGEGDTQYF
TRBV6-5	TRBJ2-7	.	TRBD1	TGTGCCAGCATGGGGGACAGGGGACGCGAGCAGTACTTC	CASMGDRGREQYF
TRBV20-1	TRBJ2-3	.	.	TGCAGTGCCCAGAGGGCAGATACGCAGTATTTT	CSAQRADTQYF
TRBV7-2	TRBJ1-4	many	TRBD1	TGTGCCAGTGGAACACAGGGGACAACTAATGAAAAACTGTTTTTT	CASGTQGTTNEKLFF
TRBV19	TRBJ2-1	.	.	TGTGCCAGCGGGGGCTACAATGAGCAGTTCTTC	CASGGYNEQFF
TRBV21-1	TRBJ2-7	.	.	TGTGCCAGCAGCCTCCGAAGCCACCCCTCTTGGGAGCAGTACTTC	CASSLRSHPSWEQYF
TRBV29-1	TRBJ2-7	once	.	TGCAGCGTTGGGCAATACTCCTACGAGCAGTACTTC	CSVGQYSYEQYF
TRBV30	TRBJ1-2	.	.	TGTGCCTGGAGTGTACCGGGTGGAATCTATGGCTACACCTTC	CAWSVPGGIYGYTF
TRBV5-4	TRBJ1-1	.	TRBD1	TGTGCCAGCGCCGGACAGGGGAACACTGAAGCTTTCTTT	CASAGQGNTEAFF
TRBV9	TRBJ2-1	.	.	TGTGCCAGCAGCGTAGAGGTGAACAGGGTGGGGGAGCAGTTCTTC	CASSVEVNRVGEQFF
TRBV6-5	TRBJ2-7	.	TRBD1	TGTGCCAGCAGTTACCAGGGACAGGGGGCAGGCGAGCAGTACTTC	CASSYQGQGAGEQYF
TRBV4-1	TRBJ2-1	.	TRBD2	TGCGCCAGCAGCCAAGAACAAAGGACTAGCGGGTGGTACAATGAGCAGTTCTTC	CASSQEQRTSGWYNEQFF
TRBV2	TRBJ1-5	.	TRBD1	TGTGCCAGCAACAGGGGGCCCAATCAGCCCCAGCATTTT	CASNRGPNQPQHF
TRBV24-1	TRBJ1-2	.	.	TGTGCCACCAGCCCGGGAAGCTATGGCTACACCTTC	CATSPGSYGYTF
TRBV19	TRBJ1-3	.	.	TGTGCCAGTAGTATACGCTCTGGAAACACCATATATTTT	CASSIRSGNTIYF
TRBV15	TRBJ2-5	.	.	TGTGCCACCAGCAGAGTTCAGGCGGAGACCCAGTACTTC	CATSRVQAETQYF
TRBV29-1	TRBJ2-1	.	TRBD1	TGCAGCGTTGAATTCCGGACAGGCTCCAATGAGCAGTTCTTC	CSVEFRTGSNEQFF